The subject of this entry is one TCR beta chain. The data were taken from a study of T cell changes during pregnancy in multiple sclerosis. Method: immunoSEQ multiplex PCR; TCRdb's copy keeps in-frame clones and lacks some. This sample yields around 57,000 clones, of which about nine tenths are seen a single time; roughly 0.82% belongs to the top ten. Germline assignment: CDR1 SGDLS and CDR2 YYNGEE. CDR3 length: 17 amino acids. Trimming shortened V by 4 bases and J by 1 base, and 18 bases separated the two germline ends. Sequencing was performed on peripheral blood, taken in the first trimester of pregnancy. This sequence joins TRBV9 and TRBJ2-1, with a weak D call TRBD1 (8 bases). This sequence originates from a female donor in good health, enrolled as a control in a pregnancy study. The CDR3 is CASSPMGGTGSYNEQFF. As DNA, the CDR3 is TGTGCCAGCAGCCCTATGGGGGGGACAGGTTCCTACAATGAGCAGTTCTTC.